Detailed here is one T cell receptor (beta chain). The data were produced by immunoSEQ multiplex PCR, yet TCRdb's version contains in-frame clones alone and is incomplete. The repertoire holds 80,000 to 90,000 clones, with 94% as singletons. This sample is part of a study of technical replicates of blood from a handful of donors. This CDR3 region has 14 residues. The germline V gene encodes CDR1 MNHEY and CDR2 SMNVEV (reference sequence). Trimming took 2 bases from V and 7 from J; bases not matched to a gene: 3. The clonotype comes from a human donor in good health. The sample taken for sequencing was T cells isolated from PBMCs. The V and J genes are TRBV27 and TRBJ1-5; 9 nucleotides agree with TRBD1. The CDR3, as DNA: TGTGCCAGCAGTTTAGGACAGGGGTACCAGCCCCAGCATTTT. Amino acids: CASSLGQGYQPQHF.